The clone carrying this T cell receptor (beta chain) has a count of ten or more. Its antigen is unknown. This specimen belongs to a study of glioma-infiltrating T cells. Points from the study as a whole: Gliomas, especially low-grade, showed above-expected tissue-blood divergence; non-neoplastic patients showed below. Tissue and blood shared very few CDR3 sequences.

Germline lookup yields CDR1 MNHNS and CDR2 SASEGT. V shed 5 bases and J 5 bases; nucleotides not matched to a gene: 10. The CDR3 totals 15 residues. Using RNA template, CDR3s of TCR alpha and beta were amplified with iRepertoire arm-PCR. Tissue mRNA or PBMC total RNA, roughly 100-400 ng, went into one-step reverse transcription and amplification. TCRdb redid the calling of the multiplex PCR reads with MiXCR, one entry per CDR3 protein. The sample includes approximately 90,000 distinct CDR3 sequences, approximately 22% seen only once; the top ten take about 6.7%. V usage is TRBV6-1 and J usage is TRBJ2-7, with TRBD1 identical over 9 bases. Sequencing was performed on glioma tissue, nonneoplastic brain tissue, or PBMCs (not recorded which). The TCR sequence derives from a human donor with low-grade glioma or glioblastoma, undergoing nonglioma brain surgery, or in good health (not recorded which). The CDR3 bases are TGTGCCAGCAGTAAAAACCGGGACAGGGACGACGAGCAGTACTTC. This translates into CASSKNRDRDDEQYF.